One sample yielded the 27 T cell receptor beta chains listed below, sequenced in a study of shared clonotypes between healthy human individuals. Only in-frame clones appear in the TCRdb table, and some are missing; sequencing was by immunoSEQ multiplex PCR. The sample consists of fewer than 850,000 clones, about two thirds of them appearing once. Sequenced input: memory CD4+ T cells sorted from blood. As to subset: CD45RA-negative fraction. The receptors were gathered from a woman in her twenties or thirties in good health.

This sequence joins TRBV5-1 and TRBJ1-5, with 9 bases that match TRBD1. V lost 4 bases to trimming and J lost 0 bases; unmatched junction nucleotides: 5. CDR1 is SGHRS and CDR2 is YFSETQ in the germline V gene. This CDR3 spans 16 amino acids. CDR3 region: CASSPGQGYSNQPQHF. DNA of the CDR3: TGCGCCAGCAGCCCGGGACAGGGTTATAGCAATCAGCCCCAGCATTTT.

The rearrangement links TRBV30 to TRBJ2-1; either TRBD1 or TRBD2 may supply D (5 bases each). Germline V gives CDR1 GTSNPN, CDR2 SVGIG (reference sequence). V was cut by 1 base and J by 4 bases, with 29 bases left in between. The CDR3 extends over 20 amino acids. The DNA for the CDR3 is TGTGCCTGGAGTGGGAGAAGGGGTAAACAGTCTGGGGAGTATTACAATGAGCAGTTCTTC. Translation: CAWSGRRGKQSGEYYNEQFF. The variable domain in full, with the rest retrieved from reference TRBV30 and TRBJ2-1, is SQTIHQWPATLVQPVGSPLSLECTVEGTSNPNLYWYRQAAGRGLQLLFYSVGIGQISSEVPQNLSASRPQDRQFILSSKKLLLSDSGFYLCAWSGRRGKQSGEYYNEQFFGPGTRLTVL.

The chain is built from TRBV2 and TRBJ2-7; no clear D. The CDR3 totals 12 residues. The germline V gene has CDR1 SNHLY and CDR2 FYNNEI. V lost 6 bases and J lost 3, with 9 bases in between. The CDR3 DNA reads TGTGCCAGCAGCCCCGGTCTCTACGAGCAGTACTTC. It is translated as CASSPGLYEQYF.

The J gene is TRBJ2-3, the V gene TRBV19; D is possibly TRBD1 (6 bases). The germline V and J ends were trimmed by 5 bases and 4 bases, with 13 bases remaining between them. Germline CDR1 LNHDA, CDR2 SQIVND (reference sequence). The CDR3 runs to 14 residues. CDR3 amino acids: CASSPHDRPDTQYF. Written as DNA, the CDR3 is TGTGCCAGTAGTCCGCATGACAGGCCAGATACGCAGTATTTT.

This clone occurred once. J is TRBJ1-5 and V is TRBV6-5; D unclear. V was pared by 1 base and J by 4 bases, with 11 bases between. CDR1 is MNHEY, CDR2 SVGAGI, per germline. This CDR3 has 15 amino acids. This chain's CDR3 is CASSYFQGRNQPQHF. The CDR3 DNA reads as TGTGCCAGCAGTTACTTCCAAGGTAGAAATCAGCCCCAGCATTTT.

The J gene is TRBJ2-3, the V gene TRBV5-1, with D maybe TRBD1 (6 bases). The V end lost 0 bases, the J end lost 0 bases, and 11 bases lay between the germline ends. CDR1 and CDR2 (germline): SGHRS, YFSETQ. The CDR3 loop spans 16 amino acids. CDR3: CASSLGPRGSTDTQYF. DNA for the CDR3: TGCGCCAGCAGCTTGGGGCCCAGGGGAAGCACAGATACGCAGTATTTT.

V gene TRBV25-1 combines with J gene TRBJ2-5, with no clear D. Germline V gives CDR1 MGHDK, CDR2 SYGVNS. V was clipped by 3 bases and J by 7 bases, with 6 bases between them. This CDR3 spans 11 amino acids. The CDR3 loop is CASSDIRTQYF. The CDR3 nucleotides read TGTGCCAGCAGTGATATTAGGACCCAGTACTTC.

V gene TRBV2 combines with J gene TRBJ1-1; TRBD1 aligns across 8 bases. CDR3 length equals 11 residues. CDR1 is SNHLY, CDR2 FYNNEI, per germline. V lost 11 bases, J lost 6 bases, and 5 bases stayed unmatched. The DNA for the CDR3 is TGTGCCGACAGGGGTGGTGCTGAAGCTTTCTTT. Protein sequence: CADRGGAEAFF.

With respect to this clone: Other DNA sequences in the sample encode the same CDR3. The V call is TRBV2, the J call TRBJ1-3; TRBD1 aligns across 7 bases. The CDR3 runs to 14 residues. The V segment lost 2 bases and the J segment 4 bases; nucleotides outside the gene matches: 2. Germline assignment: CDR1 SNHLY and CDR2 FYNNEI. The CDR3 sequence is CASSENRGGNTIYF. The CDR3 region has the DNA TGTGCCAGCAGTGAAAACAGGGGCGGAAACACCATATATTTT.

V usage is TRBV5-1 and J usage is TRBJ1-3; the D is unclear. The CDR3 is made up of 16 amino acids. V was trimmed by 0 bases and J by 0 bases, leaving 10 bases between them. CDR1 and CDR2 from the germline V gene are SGHRS and YFSETQ. The CDR3 nucleotides read TGCGCCAGCAGCTTGGGTGACGGTTACTCTGGAAACACCATATATTTT. This translates into CASSLGDGYSGNTIYF.

The chain carries TRBV5-1 and TRBJ2-7, with a weak D call TRBD1 (6 bases). Trimming took off 4 bases at V and 0 bases at J, with 14 bases between the two ends. The germline V gene has CDR1 SGHRS and CDR2 YFSETQ. This CDR3 has 15 residues. This CDR3 is CASSPGQPGSYEQYF. CDR3 nucleotide sequence: TGCGCCAGCAGCCCTGGACAGCCAGGCTCCTACGAGCAGTACTTC.

The chain employs TRBV7-9 and TRBJ1-4, with 8 bases that match TRBD1. This CDR3 is 13 amino acids long. The germline V gene has CDR1 SEHNR and CDR2 FQNEAQ (reference sequence). Unmatched junction bases numbered 2, after V lost 5 bases and J lost 6 bases. The CDR3 loop reads CASSQQGDEKLFF. The DNA of the CDR3 is TGTGCCAGCAGCCAACAGGGGGATGAAAAACTGTTTTTT.

This sequence joins TRBV11-2 and TRBJ2-2; no clear D gene. V was shortened by 1 base and J by 6 bases, with 9 bases between the two germline ends. Per the germline V gene, CDR1 is SGHAT and CDR2 is FQNNGV. This CDR3 is 14 amino acids long. CDR3 sequence reads: CASSLAPRAGELFF. The CDR3 bases are TGTGCCAGCAGCTTAGCCCCAAGGGCCGGGGAGCTGTTTTTT.

V is TRBV15 and J is TRBJ1-4; the match to TRBD1 covers 12 bases. Germline V CDR1 and CDR2: LNHNV, YYDKDF (reference sequence). The CDR3 has 14 amino acids. The ends lost 3 bases at V and 8 bases at J; junction bases unmatched: 1. This CDR3 reads CATSRGQGAEKLFF. The CDR3 coding sequence is TGTGCCACCAGCAGGGGACAGGGGGCCGAAAAACTGTTTTTT.

The J gene is TRBJ1-5, the V gene TRBV30; the D gene is possibly TRBD1 (5 bases). The CDR3 is 13 amino acids. The V and J ends lost 2 bases and 4 bases respectively, with 9 bases between them. Germline-derived CDR1 and CDR2 are GTSNPN and SVGIG (reference sequence). The DNA of the CDR3 is TGTGCCTGGAGTTCATCAGGGAATCAGCCCCAGCATTTT. This encodes CAWSSSGNQPQHF.

The chain carries TRBV4-1 and TRBJ1-5; the D gene is possibly TRBD1 (5 bases). Trimming shortened V by 1 base and J by 0 bases, and 10 bases separated the two germline ends. The CDR3 is 16 amino acids. Germline V CDR1 and CDR2: MGHRA, YSYEKL. This chain's CDR3 is CASSQGREYSNQPQHF. The CDR3 DNA follows: TGCGCCAGCAGCCAAGGCAGGGAATATAGCAATCAGCCCCAGCATTTT.

The rearrangement links TRBV18 to TRBJ2-7; 8 nucleotides align to TRBD2. Germline values: CDR1 KGHSH, CDR2 LQKENI. Trimming at V came to 4 bases and at J to 6 bases, leaving 8 bases not matched to a gene. This CDR3 region has 14 residues. CDR3 region: CASSQTLREGEQYF. CDR3 nucleotide sequence: TGTGCCAGCTCACAAACTTTACGGGAGGGCGAGCAGTACTTC.

The V and J genes are TRBV28 and TRBJ2-7; no clear D gene. CDR3 length: 11 amino acids. The V gene's germline CDR1 is MDHEN and CDR2 SYDVKM. Between the trimmed V and J ends, which lost 8 bases and 6 bases, there was a span of 11 bases. The CDR3: CASPLAPEQYF. As DNA, the CDR3 is TGTGCCAGCCCCTTGGCGCCCGAGCAGTACTTC.

The table lists this clone with a count of one. The V call is TRBV10-3, the J call TRBJ2-1; 8 bases align to TRBD2. Looked up from germline, CDR1 is ENHRY and CDR2 is SYGVKD. With 6 bases clipped from V and 2 bases from J, the junction kept 18 bases outside the gene matches. The CDR3 length is 19 residues. The CDR3 region is CAISADMGSGGLTYNEQFF. The CDR3 bases are TGTGCCATCAGCGCCGATATGGGGAGCGGGGGCCTAACCTACAATGAGCAGTTCTTC.

The chain uses TRBV6-1 and TRBJ2-7; D is unclear. Between the trimmed V and J ends, which lost 6 bases and 5 bases, there was a span of 11 bases. Germline CDR1 and CDR2: MNHNS and SASEGT. This CDR3 comprises 12 residues. The chain's CDR3 is CASRRTYDEQYF. The DNA for the CDR3 is TGTGCCAGCAGACGGACGTACGACGAGCAGTACTTC.

The gene calls are TRBV28 and TRBJ2-1; 12 nucleotides match TRBD1. The CDR3 length is 13 residues. Germline V gene lookup returns CDR1 MDHEN and CDR2 SYDVKM. V gave up 11 bases and J gave up 8 bases; unmatched junction bases: 7. The CDR3 DNA sequence: TGTGCCGAGGGACAGGGGGCTTTGGATGAGCAGTTCTTC. Translated: CAEGQGALDEQFF.

This clone was detected only once. The genes are TRBV7-2 and TRBJ2-2; D possibly corresponds to TRBD2 (6 bases). The germline V gene has CDR1 SGHTA and CDR2 FQGNSA. This CDR3 is 14 amino acids long. Trimming left V 2 bases short and J 6 bases short, with 10 bases between. CDR3 amino acids: CASSLSWRAGELFF. The CDR3 DNA reads as TGTGCCAGCAGCTTATCTTGGAGGGCCGGGGAGCTGTTTTTT.

The chain couples TRBV5-1 to TRBJ2-7; no reliable D call. Trimming removed 0 bases from V and 0 bases from J, with 10 bases in between. In germline, CDR1 is SGHRS, CDR2 YFSETQ. This CDR3 has 15 amino acids. The CDR3 sequence is CASSLVDSYSYEQYF. The DNA for the CDR3 is TGCGCCAGCAGCTTGGTAGACTCTTACTCCTACGAGCAGTACTTC.

This clone appeared a few times. This sequence joins TRBV2 and TRBJ2-2; TRBD2 aligns across 10 bases. V shed 8 bases and J 9 bases; nucleotides not matched to a gene: 9. Germline V lookup: CDR1 SNHLY, CDR2 FYNNEI. The CDR3 contains 14 residues. The CDR3 DNA follows: TGTGCCAGCGAAAGGCTAGCGGGAGTCAGGGAGCTGTTTTTT. Its protein is CASERLAGVRELFF.

This chain uses TRBV19 with TRBJ2-5, with D unresolved. This CDR3 region has 12 residues. Germline CDR1 and CDR2: LNHDA and SQIVND (reference sequence). V dropped 5 bases and J dropped 1 base, with 5 bases sitting between them. In DNA, the CDR3 is TGTGCCAGTAGTTTCGGCCAAGAGACCCAGTACTTC. It encodes CASSFGQETQYF. Supplemented by reference TRBV19 and TRBJ2-5, the full variable domain reads DGGITQSPKYLFRKEGQNVTLSCEQNLNHDAMYWYRQDPGQGLRLIYYSQIVNDFQKGDIAEGYSVSREKKESFPLTVTSAQKNPTAFYLCASSFGQETQYFGPGTRLLVL.

This clone was found once. This chain links TRBV6-1 with TRBJ2-7; 10 bases align to TRBD1. The V and J ends lost 7 bases and 3 bases, in that order; junction bases with no gene match: 9. This CDR3 is built from 15 residues. Germline CDR1 reads MNHNS; CDR2 reads SASEGT. CDR3 nucleotide sequence: TGTGCCAGCACGTCCCGGGACAGGGGATTCTACGAGCAGTACTTC. Protein sequence: CASTSRDRGFYEQYF.

This clone was observed a handful of times. V is TRBV10-1 and J is TRBJ1-1, with no clear D. This CDR3 contains 13 residues. V dropped 6 bases and J dropped 1 base, with 9 bases sitting between them. Per germline, CDR1 WNHNN and CDR2 SYGVQD (reference sequence). Here the CDR3 reads CASRNSPNTEAFF. DNA of the CDR3: TGCGCCAGCAGGAACAGCCCGAACACTGAAGCTTTCTTT.